The 24 T cell receptor beta chains listed next were all sequenced from one sample in a study of blood T cell repertoires in COVID-19. Sequenced by immunoSEQ multiplex PCR; TCRdb stores in-frame clones only, minus some. The table lists approximately 70,000 clones, approximately 88% of them singletons. Sequencing input: peripheral blood. The receptors were sampled from a woman aged 65 to 85 with acute or convalescent COVID-19.

The CDR3: CASSPGGGFDFGETQYF. For the CDR3, the DNA is TGTGCCAGCAGCCCGGGGGGGGGCTTTGATTTTGGAGAGACCCAGTACTTC. This chain links TRBV7-8 with TRBJ2-5; 8 bases are shared with TRBD2. The V and J ends lost 5 bases and 4 bases, in that order; junction bases with no gene match: 15. Germline CDR1 is SGHVS and CDR2 is FQNEAQ. The CDR3 is 17 amino acids.

This clone was counted a single time. The J gene is TRBJ1-2, the V gene TRBV5-1; the match to TRBD1 covers 7 bases. The CDR3 length is 13 residues. J gave up 3 bases and V 1 base, and 0 bases lay outside the gene matches. CDR1 is SGHRS and CDR2 is YFSETQ in the germline V gene. The chain's CDR3 is CASSLQGDYGYTF. The CDR3 nucleotides are TGCGCCAGCAGCTTGCAGGGGGACTATGGCTACACCTTC. Full variable domain (rest looked up from reference TRBV5-1 and TRBJ1-2): KAGVTQTPRYLIKTRGQQVTLSCSPISGHRSVSWYQQTPGQGLQFLFEYFSETQRNKGNFPGRFSGRQFSNSRSEMNVSTLELGDSALYLCASSLQGDYGYTFGSGTRLTVV.

This chain joins TRBV7-2 and TRBJ2-3; 7 nucleotides agree with TRBD2. Losses at the gene ends were 4 bases for V and 1 base for J; bases not matched to a gene: 2. The CDR3 has 14 residues. The V gene's germline CDR1 is SGHTA and CDR2 FQGNSA. The chain's CDR3 is CASSSTSGTDTQYF. The CDR3, as DNA: TGTGCCAGCAGCTCCACTAGCGGCACAGATACGCAGTATTTT.

This clone has more than one count but fewer than ten. The gene calls are TRBV6-6 and TRBJ1-1, with TRBD1 matching over 12 bases. The V gene's germline CDR1 is MNHNY and CDR2 SVGAGI (reference sequence). The CDR3 has 17 residues. V trimming: 5 bases; J trimming: 4 bases; junction bases outside the gene matches: 11. DNA for the CDR3: TGTGCCAGCAGTCGCCCCGGGACAGGGGGCAGGAGCACTGAAGCTTTCTTT. This encodes CASSRPGTGGRSTEAFF.

In its sample, this clone was seen many times. This chain's CDR3 is CARSGRNLYEQYF. CDR3 coding DNA: TGTGCCCGTAGCGGGAGAAACTTATACGAGCAGTACTTC. The chain carries TRBV30 and TRBJ2-7; 9 bases align to TRBD2. The V and J ends lost 8 bases and 4 bases, in that order; junction bases with no gene match: 9. The length of the CDR3 is 13 residues. Germline values: CDR1 GTSNPN, CDR2 SVGIG (reference sequence). The full variable domain, in which reference TRBV30 and TRBJ2-7 provide the parts outside the CDR3, is SQTIHQWPATLVQPVGSPLSLECTVEGTSNPNLYWYRQAAGRGLQLLFYSVGIGQISSEVPQNLSASRPQDRQFILSSKKLLLSDSGFYLCARSGRNLYEQYFGPGTRLTVT.

The chain uses TRBV5-1 and TRBJ2-5; D possibly corresponds to TRBD1 (5 bases). V gave up 4 bases and J gave up 0 bases, with 10 bases separating them. The CDR3 has 14 residues. Germline V CDR1 and CDR2: SGHRS, YFSETQ. The CDR3 nucleotides read TGCGCCAGCAGCATCCGACAGAACCAAGAGACCCAGTACTTC. Translated: CASSIRQNQETQYF.

The gene calls are TRBV7-8 and TRBJ1-5, with D possibly TRBD1 on 6 matching bases. Germline values: CDR1 SGHVS, CDR2 FQNEAQ. This CDR3 is 14 amino acids long. Deletions cut 5 bases from V and 3 bases from J, with 11 bases between. The chain's CDR3 is CASSTRTVNQPQHF. The CDR3, as DNA: TGTGCCAGCAGCACTAGGACAGTCAATCAGCCCCAGCATTTT.

V gene TRBV7-9 combines with J gene TRBJ1-1, with TRBD1 identical over 7 bases. The germline gives CDR1 SEHNR, CDR2 FQNEAQ (reference sequence). The CDR3 contains 14 residues. V lost 5 bases and J lost 0; bases outside the gene matches: 3. The CDR3 reads CASSMGQLNTEAFF. Here the CDR3 DNA reads TGTGCCAGCAGCATGGGACAGTTGAACACTGAAGCTTTCTTT.

The genes are TRBV28 and TRBJ1-2, with 9 bases aligning to TRBD1. The junction had 8 bases not matched to a gene; V was cut back by 4 bases and J by 8 bases. Germline V lookup: CDR1 MDHEN, CDR2 SYDVKM. The CDR3 spans 14 residues. CDR3 protein: CASSSYRGRMGYTF. The CDR3 nucleotides are TGTGCCAGCAGTTCCTACAGGGGGCGGATGGGCTACACCTTC.

This clone was counted a single time. The V and J genes are TRBV6-2 or TRBV6-3 and TRBJ2-7; TRBD2 matches 7 bases. V was clipped by 0 bases and J by 2 bases; unmatched bases: 7. Germline CDR1 is MNHEY and CDR2 is SVGEGT. The CDR3 has 16 amino acids. The CDR3 DNA reads as TGTGCCAGCAGTTACTCCCCAAGCGGGGTAACCTACGAGCAGTACTTC. It codes for CASSYSPSGVTYEQYF.

CDR3 in DNA: TGTGCCATCATGGACAGGGGGATGGAAGCTTTCTTT. This translates into CAIMDRGMEAFF. V and J are TRBV10-3 and TRBJ1-1; the match to TRBD1 covers 10 bases. Trimming took 7 bases from V and 8 from J; bases not matched to a gene: 4. There are 12 residues in the CDR3. The germline V gene encodes CDR1 ENHRY and CDR2 SYGVKD.

The rearrangement uses TRBV5-5 and TRBJ2-5, with 9 bases identical to TRBD1. The CDR3 is 15 residues long. From germline, CDR1 is SGHKS and CDR2 YYEKEE (reference sequence). Unmatched junction bases numbered 7, after V lost 3 bases and J lost 4 bases. CDR3 DNA sequence: TGTGCCAGCAGCTCCCACAGGGGGCTGGGAGAGACCCAGTACTTC. Amino acid sequence: CASSSHRGLGETQYF.

J is TRBJ1-1 and V is TRBV27; D gene unclear. With 1 base removed from V and 6 bases from J, the gap between germline ends came to 9 bases. Germline CDR1 is MNHEY and CDR2 is SMNVEV (reference sequence). This CDR3 comprises 13 residues. The CDR3 here is CASSLLGSAEAFF. In nucleotides, the CDR3 is TGTGCCAGCAGTTTATTGGGTAGCGCTGAAGCTTTCTTT.

This sequence joins TRBV5-1 and TRBJ1-2; D uncertain. Germline loops: CDR1 SGHRS, CDR2 YFSETQ. V was cut by 0 bases and J by 1 base, with 7 bases left in between. The CDR3 has 14 residues. The CDR3 loop reads CASSLDRYNYGYTF. CDR3 coding DNA: TGCGCCAGCAGCTTGGATCGCTATAACTATGGCTACACCTTC.

This rearrangement joins TRBV9 to TRBJ2-2, with 8 bases identical to TRBD1. V lost 3 bases and J lost 3; bases outside the gene matches: 4. The CDR3 consists of 15 residues. CDR1 and CDR2 from the germline V gene are SGDLS and YYNGEE. The CDR3 sequence: CASSARGQDTGELFF. CDR3 coding DNA: TGTGCCAGCAGCGCCAGGGGGCAGGACACCGGGGAGCTGTTTTTT.

This clone appeared a few times. V is TRBV11-2 and J is TRBJ2-4, with 10 bases matching TRBD2. The junction had 6 bases not matched to a gene; V was cut back by 3 bases and J by 7 bases. The CDR3 loop spans 15 amino acids. Per germline, CDR1 SGHAT and CDR2 FQNNGV. This CDR3 is CASSLYLAGVNIQYF. Written as DNA, the CDR3 is TGTGCCAGCAGCTTGTACCTAGCGGGGGTTAACATTCAGTACTTC.

The CDR3 loop reads CASSESGQLVETQYF. DNA for the CDR3: TGCGCCAGCAGTGAGTCGGGACAGCTAGTGGAGACCCAGTACTTC. The chain is built from TRBV10-1 and TRBJ2-5; TRBD1 agrees at 7 bases. The germline gives CDR1 WNHNN, CDR2 SYGVQD (reference sequence). This CDR3 has 15 residues. The junction had 6 bases not matched to a gene; V was cut back by 0 bases and J by 5 bases.

J is TRBJ2-2 and V is TRBV30; TRBD2 matches 8 bases. Germline-derived CDR1 and CDR2 are GTSNPN and SVGIG (reference sequence). Trimming took 8 bases from V and 4 from J; bases not matched to a gene: 6. The CDR3 contains 13 residues. CDR3 nucleotide sequence: TGTGCCGCGGGGGGCCCAGGCACCGGGGAGCTGTTTTTT. Protein sequence: CAAGGPGTGELFF.

V is TRBV5-1 and J is TRBJ2-2; 9 bases are shared with TRBD1. Germline CDR1 and CDR2: SGHRS and YFSETQ. The CDR3 runs 14 residues. The ends lost 4 bases at V and 6 bases at J; junction bases unmatched: 4. DNA for the CDR3: TGCGCCAGCAGCAAAGGACAGGGGTCCGGGGAGCTGTTTTTT. Its protein product is CASSKGQGSGELFF.

The chain is built from TRBV5-4 and TRBJ2-5; 10 positions agree with TRBD1. Unmatched junction bases numbered 9, after V lost 5 bases and J lost 5 bases. The CDR3 totals 15 residues. Germline V CDR1 and CDR2: SGHNT, YYREEE (reference sequence). The CDR3 sequence: CASRPGTGAYETQYF. CDR3 sequence (DNA): TGTGCCAGCAGACCAGGGACAGGGGCGTATGAGACCCAGTACTTC.

The chain links TRBV10-3 to TRBJ1-2; D is uncertain. In germline, CDR1 is ENHRY, CDR2 SYGVKD. V lost 2 bases and J lost 7, with 17 bases in between. This CDR3 has 15 amino acids. Written as DNA, the CDR3 is TGTGCCATCAGTGAGGTAACAGCTCCGCAGTTTGGCTACACCTTC. Its translation: CAISEVTAPQFGYTF.

This chain joins TRBV4-3 and TRBJ2-7, with 8 nucleotides matching TRBD2. Looked up from germline, CDR1 is LGHNA and CDR2 is YSLEER. After removal of 0 bases from V and 3 bases from J, the junction contained 13 bases not matched to a gene. The CDR3 spans 18 residues. CDR3 loop: CASSQDPSTSGLFYEQYF. The CDR3 DNA reads TGCGCCAGCAGCCAAGACCCCTCTACTAGCGGCTTATTCTACGAGCAGTACTTC.

The chain has TRBV5-1 and TRBJ2-1, with 7 bases lining up with TRBD2. CDR1 and CDR2 (germline): SGHRS, YFSETQ. V shed 0 bases and J 0 bases; nucleotides not matched to a gene: 3. The CDR3 runs 16 residues. The CDR3 bases are TGCGCCAGCAGCTTGGCCGGGACTACCTCCTACAATGAGCAGTTCTTC. Its protein is CASSLAGTTSYNEQFF.

The CDR3 DNA follows: TGTGCCAGCAGTGAGTTACTAGCGGGAGTGAATGAGCAGTTCTTC. It yields the protein CASSELLAGVNEQFF. This rearrangement joins TRBV6-4 to TRBJ2-1; 11 positions agree with TRBD2. The CDR3 length is 15 residues. Trimming cost V 3 bases and J 7 bases; bases outside gene matches: 5. In germline, CDR1 is MRHNA, CDR2 SNTAGT.